This T cell receptor beta chain emerged from a study of OX40 agonist ivuxolimab in advanced cancers. Study background: The patients received agonistic anti-OX40 (CD134) antibody ivuxolimab. Whole-study findings and limits: In the 0.1 to 3.0 mg/kg range, CD4+ and CD8+ blood T cells had expanded clonally by week 6.

With respect to this clone: The target antigen is unknown.

V dropped 5 bases and J dropped 1 base, with 10 bases sitting between them. CDR3 length equals 14 residues. Germline lookup yields CDR1 SGHAT and CDR2 FQNNGV. Sequenced by immunoSEQ multiplex PCR; TCRdb stores in-frame clones only, minus some. The table has about 36,000 clones, about 81% seen once; the top ten hold around a fifth. The rearrangement uses TRBV11-2 and TRBJ2-3, with unresolved D. The TCR was taken from an adult with an advanced solid tumor such as melanoma, head and neck, liver or kidney cancer. This specimen consisted of CD4+ or CD8+ T cells sorted from blood, obtained in a trial of the OX40 agonist ivuxolimab. CDR3 in amino acids: CASSKTGGTDTQYF. The DNA of the CDR3 is TGTGCCAGCAGCAAGACGGGCGGCACAGATACGCAGTATTTT.